This T cell receptor beta chain was documented in a study of response to subunit inactivated influenza vaccine. The length of the CDR3 is 15 residues. Germline assignment: CDR1 GTSNPN and CDR2 SVGIG (reference sequence). The V gene end was trimmed by 3 bases and the J gene end by 5 bases; junction bases not matched to a gene: 9. TCRdb called the RT-PCR reads again in MiXCR, with one record for every CDR3 protein. The sample gives roughly 550,000 distinct CDR3 sequences, 20% to 25% of which show up once; under 3.5% is in the top ten. The same data also contributed to another study, on T cells expressing NK-cell markers. This second report adds: UMIs accompanied the 5'RACE template switching by which TCR beta cDNA was made. In about 6 donors, dominant NKG2C+ clonotypes were roughly 1.0-8% of CD8+ T cells. It was still unclear whether expanded NKG2C+ T cell clones were HCMV specific.

V is TRBV30 and J is TRBJ2-1, with TRBD1 matching 8 bases. The source was CD4+ T cells sorted from PBMCs, collected 11 to 12 days after vaccination. This clonotype was sampled from a man between 45 and 60 years old who received an inactivated influenza vaccine. This chain's CDR3 is CAWSILLTGDNEQFF. CDR3 sequence (DNA): TGTGCCTGGAGCATTCTTTTGACAGGGGACAATGAGCAGTTCTTC.